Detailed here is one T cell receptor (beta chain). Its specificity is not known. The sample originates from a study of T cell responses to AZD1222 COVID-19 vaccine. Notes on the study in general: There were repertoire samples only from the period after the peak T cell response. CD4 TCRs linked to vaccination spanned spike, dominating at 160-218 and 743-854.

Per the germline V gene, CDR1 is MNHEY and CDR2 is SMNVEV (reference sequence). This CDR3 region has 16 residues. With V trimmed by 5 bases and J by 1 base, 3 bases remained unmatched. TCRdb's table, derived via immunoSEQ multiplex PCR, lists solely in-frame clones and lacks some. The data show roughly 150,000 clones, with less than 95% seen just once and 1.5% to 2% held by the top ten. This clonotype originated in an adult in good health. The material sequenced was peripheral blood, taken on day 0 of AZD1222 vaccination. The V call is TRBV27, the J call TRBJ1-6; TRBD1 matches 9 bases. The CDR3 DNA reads TGTGCCAGCAGTGCAGGACAGGGGTCCTATAATTCACCCCTCCACTTT. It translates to CASSAGQGSYNSPLHF.